The rows below give T cell receptor beta chains drawn from one sample of a study of blood T cell repertoires in COVID-19. The repertoire was sequenced with immunoSEQ multiplex PCR; TCRdb's copy has only in-frame clones and lacks some. The sample contains under 65,000 clones, 84% of which appear only once. Sequenced sample: peripheral blood. These receptors all come from a woman aged 55-69 years with acute or convalescent COVID-19. Both conserved end residues are part of each CDR3. Fields, in order: J gene, V gene, CDR3 protein.

J: TRBJ1-1; V: TRBV6-1; CDR3: CASREVVPNTEAFF
J: TRBJ2-3; V: TRBV6-6; CDR3: CASRNRGMVDTQYF
J: TRBJ2-3; V: TRBV2; CDR3: CASSEVGSGGRTDTQYF
J: TRBJ1-5; V: TRBV6-1; CDR3: CASSEGTGGNQPQHF
J: TRBJ1-2; V: TRBV6-6; CDR3: CASKEIGGRDYGYTF
J: TRBJ2-1; V: TRBV5-1; CDR3: CASSLSGGLEHEQFF
J: TRBJ1-5; V: TRBV7-2; CDR3: CASSLNRDQPQHF
J: TRBJ1-1; V: TRBV27; CDR3: CASSGDTEAFF
J: TRBJ1-3; V: TRBV6-5; CDR3: CASRVGQGRDTIYF
J: TRBJ1-4; V: TRBV27; CDR3: CASSLSSAGEKLFF
J: TRBJ1-2; V: TRBV5-8; CDR3: CASSRFGQFGYTF
J: TRBJ1-2; V: TRBV10-3; CDR3: CATVVDRATYGYTF
J: TRBJ1-5; V: TRBV5-1; CDR3: CASSLAGDNQPQHF
J: TRBJ1-6; V: TRBV9; CDR3: CASSGAGGGSPLHF
J: TRBJ2-1; V: TRBV5-1; CDR3: CASFQTANSYNEQFF
J: TRBJ1-1; V: TRBV10-3; CDR3: CAISPRGSPTEAFF
J: TRBJ2-2; V: TRBV18; CDR3: CASSPPPTGNTGELFF
J: TRBJ1-4; V: TRBV3-1/TRBV3-2; CDR3: CASSPRLQGFGEKLFF
J: TRBJ2-7; V: TRBV6-5; CDR3: CASMGSYEQYF
J: TRBJ1-4; V: TRBV5-1; CDR3: CASSLGLSENEKLFF